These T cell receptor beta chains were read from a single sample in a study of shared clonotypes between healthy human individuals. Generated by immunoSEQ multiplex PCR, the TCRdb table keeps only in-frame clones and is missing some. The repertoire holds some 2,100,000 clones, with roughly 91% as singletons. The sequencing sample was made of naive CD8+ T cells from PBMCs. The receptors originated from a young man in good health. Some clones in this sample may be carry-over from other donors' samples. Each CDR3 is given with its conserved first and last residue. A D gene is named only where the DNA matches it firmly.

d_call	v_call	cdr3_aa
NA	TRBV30	CAWSVEGWTEAFF
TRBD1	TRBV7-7	CASSLFRDRGYQETQYF
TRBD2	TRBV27	CASSTRLAGGFETQYF
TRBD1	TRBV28	CATVQGNYGYTF
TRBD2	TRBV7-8	CASSPRLAGGPTLVYNEQFF
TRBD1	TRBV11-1	CASSHRGSYEQYF
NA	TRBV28	CASSNLGGGLGEKLFF
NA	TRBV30	CAWGLGNYGYTF
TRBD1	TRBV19	CASRKTGGELNTEAFF
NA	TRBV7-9	CASSSGARGTEAFF
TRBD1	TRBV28	CASSPRTGSSYNEQFF
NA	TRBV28	CASNLRGNEQYF
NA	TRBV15	CATSGGWAEAFF
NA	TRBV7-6	CASSSWDVAYEQYF
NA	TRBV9	CASSVGDKLYGYTF
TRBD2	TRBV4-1	CASSPRRERERNIQYF